The TCR beta chain under discussion was sequenced for a study of T-cell reconstitution after alpha-beta-depleted transplantation in children. Construction of the TCRbeta library involved unique molecular identifiers. TCRdb recomputed calls from the PCR reads with MiXCR, one row per CDR3 protein. The sample lists about 200,000 distinct CDR3 sequences; 13% to 15% were seen once. This clonotype was detected many times. Germline V lookup: CDR1 MNHEY, CDR2 SMNVEV (reference sequence). The CDR3 has 16 amino acids. V gave up 4 bases and J gave up 8 bases; unmatched junction bases: 16. This chain uses TRBV27 with TRBJ1-2; 7 nucleotides match TRBD1. The TCR comes from a human donor who donated a stem cell graft to a child with acute lymphoblastic leukemia. The source material was PBMCs from the stem cell graft donor, sampled from the stem cell graft. The CDR3 coding sequence is TGTGCCAGCAGTTCCACCCAGACAGGGACACTAGGCGGCTACACCTTC. It is translated as CASSSTQTGTLGGYTF.